This T cell receptor (beta chain) was recovered during a study of T cell changes during pregnancy in multiple sclerosis. Generated by immunoSEQ multiplex PCR, the TCRdb table keeps only in-frame clones and is missing some. The sample shows about 41,000 clones, more than 85% of them seen only once. Germline CDR1 is SGHNT and CDR2 is YENEEA. The CDR3 consists of 18 residues. Trimming at V came to 5 bases and at J to 3 bases, leaving 10 bases not matched to a gene. This sequence was found in a female donor with multiple sclerosis, enrolled in a pregnancy study. The sequencing used CD8+ T cells from peripheral blood mononuclear cells, collected in the third trimester of pregnancy. The gene calls are TRBV11-3 and TRBJ2-1; TRBD2 matches at 13 bases. CDR3 protein: CASSPGTSGTSLYNEQFF. The CDR3 nucleotides are TGTGCCAGCAGCCCGGGGACTAGCGGGACCTCACTCTACAATGAGCAGTTCTTC. Full variable domain (outside the CDR3, taken from reference TRBV11-3 and TRBJ2-1): EAGVVQSPRYKIIEKKQPVAFWCNPISGHNTLYWYLQNLGQGPELLIRYENEEAVDDSQLPKDRFSAERLKGVDSTLKIQPAELGDSAVYLCASSPGTSGTSLYNEQFFGPGTRLTVL.